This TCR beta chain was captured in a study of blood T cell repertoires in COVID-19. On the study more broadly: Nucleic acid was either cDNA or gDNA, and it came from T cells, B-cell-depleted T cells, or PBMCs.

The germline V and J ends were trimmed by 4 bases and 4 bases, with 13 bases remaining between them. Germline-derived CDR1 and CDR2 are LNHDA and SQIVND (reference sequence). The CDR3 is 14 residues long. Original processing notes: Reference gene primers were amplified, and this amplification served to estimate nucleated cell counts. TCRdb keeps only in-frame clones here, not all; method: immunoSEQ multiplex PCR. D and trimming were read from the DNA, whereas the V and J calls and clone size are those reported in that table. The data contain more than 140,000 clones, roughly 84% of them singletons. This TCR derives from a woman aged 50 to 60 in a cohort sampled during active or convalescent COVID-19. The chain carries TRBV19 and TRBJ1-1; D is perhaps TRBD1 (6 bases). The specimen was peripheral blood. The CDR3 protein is CASSNGQITTEAFF. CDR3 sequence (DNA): TGTGCCAGTAGTAACGGACAGATTACCACTGAAGCTTTCTTT.